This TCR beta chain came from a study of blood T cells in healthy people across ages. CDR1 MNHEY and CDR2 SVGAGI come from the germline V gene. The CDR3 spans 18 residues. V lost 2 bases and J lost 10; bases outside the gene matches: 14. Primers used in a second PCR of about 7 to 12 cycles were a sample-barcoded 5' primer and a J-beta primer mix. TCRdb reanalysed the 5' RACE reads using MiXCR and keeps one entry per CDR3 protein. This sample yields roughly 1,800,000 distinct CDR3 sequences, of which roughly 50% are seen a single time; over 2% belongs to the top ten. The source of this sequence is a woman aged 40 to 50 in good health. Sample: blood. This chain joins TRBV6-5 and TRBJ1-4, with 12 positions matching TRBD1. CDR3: CASSYRTGTGGADGKLFF. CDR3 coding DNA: TGTGCCAGCAGTTACAGGACCGGGACAGGGGGCGCAGACGGAAAACTGTTTTTT.